This section outlines one TCR beta chain sequence together with its context. This CDR3 region has 16 residues. V shed 0 bases, J shed 4 bases, and the junction held 2 bases outside the gene matches. From germline, CDR1 is ENHRY and CDR2 SYGVKD. Profiling relied on immunoSEQ multiplex PCR, and the TCRdb table lists in-frame clones only, not all of them. The sample consists of about 190,000 clones, 94% of them appearing once. This sample stems from a study of T cell responses to AZD1222 COVID-19 vaccine. The chain recombines TRBV10-3 with TRBJ2-1; the match to TRBD2 covers 11 bases. Material: peripheral blood, obtained on day 0 of AZD1222 vaccination. The receptor's source is an adult in good health. CDR3 coding DNA: TGTGCCATCAGTGAGTCATGGACTAGCGGGTACAATGAGCAGTTCTTC. Translation gives CAISESWTSGYNEQFF.